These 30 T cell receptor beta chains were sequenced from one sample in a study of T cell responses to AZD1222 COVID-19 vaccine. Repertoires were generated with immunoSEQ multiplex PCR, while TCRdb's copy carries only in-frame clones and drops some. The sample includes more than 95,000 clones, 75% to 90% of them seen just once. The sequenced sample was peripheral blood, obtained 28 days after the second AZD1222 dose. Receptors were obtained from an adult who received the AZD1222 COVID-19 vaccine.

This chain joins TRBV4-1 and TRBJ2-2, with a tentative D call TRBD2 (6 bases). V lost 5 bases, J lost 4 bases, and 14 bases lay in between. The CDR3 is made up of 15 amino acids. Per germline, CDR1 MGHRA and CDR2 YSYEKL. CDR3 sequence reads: CASSGTSLGTGELFF. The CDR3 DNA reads TGCGCCAGCAGCGGGACTTCCCTCGGCACCGGGGAGCTGTTTTTT.

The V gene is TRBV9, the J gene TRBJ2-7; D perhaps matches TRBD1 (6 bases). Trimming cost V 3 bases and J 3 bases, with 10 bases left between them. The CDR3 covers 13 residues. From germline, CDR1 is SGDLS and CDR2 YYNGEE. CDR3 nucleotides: TGTGCCAGCAGCGCGGGACAAGACTACGAGCAGTACTTC. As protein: CASSAGQDYEQYF.

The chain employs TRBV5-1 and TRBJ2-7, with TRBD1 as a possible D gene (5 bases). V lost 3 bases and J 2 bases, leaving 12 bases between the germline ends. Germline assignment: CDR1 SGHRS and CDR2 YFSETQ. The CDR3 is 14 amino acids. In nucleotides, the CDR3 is TGCGCCAGCAGCTGGGAAGGGGCCACCTACGAGCAGTACTTC. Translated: CASSWEGATYEQYF.

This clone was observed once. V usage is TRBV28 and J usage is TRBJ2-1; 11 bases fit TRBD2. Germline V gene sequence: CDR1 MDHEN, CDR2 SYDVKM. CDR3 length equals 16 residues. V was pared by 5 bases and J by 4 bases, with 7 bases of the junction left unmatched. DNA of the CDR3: TGTGCCAGCAGTGAACTAGCGGGAGTGAATTACAATGAGCAGTTCTTC. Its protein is CASSELAGVNYNEQFF.

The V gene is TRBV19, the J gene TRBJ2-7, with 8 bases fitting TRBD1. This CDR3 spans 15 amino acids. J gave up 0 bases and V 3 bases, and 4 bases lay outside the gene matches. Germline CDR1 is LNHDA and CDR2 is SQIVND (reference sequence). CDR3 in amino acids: CASSIDRGISYEQYF. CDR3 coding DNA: TGTGCCAGTAGTATCGACAGGGGAATCTCCTACGAGCAGTACTTC.

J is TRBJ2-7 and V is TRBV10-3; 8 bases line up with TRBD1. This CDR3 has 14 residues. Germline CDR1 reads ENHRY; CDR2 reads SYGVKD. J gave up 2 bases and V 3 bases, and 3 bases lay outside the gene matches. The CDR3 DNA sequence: TGTGCCATCAGTGATCGGACAGGGACCTACGAGCAGTACTTC. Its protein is CAISDRTGTYEQYF.

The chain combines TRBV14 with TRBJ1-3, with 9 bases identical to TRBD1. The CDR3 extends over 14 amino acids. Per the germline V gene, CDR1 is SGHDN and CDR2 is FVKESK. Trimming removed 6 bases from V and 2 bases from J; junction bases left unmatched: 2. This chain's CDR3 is CASRDRGTGNTIYF. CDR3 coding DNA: TGTGCCAGCAGGGACAGGGGTACTGGAAACACCATATATTTT.

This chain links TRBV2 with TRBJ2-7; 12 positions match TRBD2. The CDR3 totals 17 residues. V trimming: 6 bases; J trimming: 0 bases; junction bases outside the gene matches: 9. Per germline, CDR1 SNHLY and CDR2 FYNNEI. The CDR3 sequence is CASRETSGGASSYEQYF. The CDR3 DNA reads TGTGCCAGCAGGGAGACTAGCGGGGGCGCGAGCTCCTACGAGCAGTACTTC.

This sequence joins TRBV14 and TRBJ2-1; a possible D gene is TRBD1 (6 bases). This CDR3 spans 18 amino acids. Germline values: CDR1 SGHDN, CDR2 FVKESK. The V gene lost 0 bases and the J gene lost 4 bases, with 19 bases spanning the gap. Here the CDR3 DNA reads TGTGCCAGCAGCCAAGATTTGACAGGCGGGCCCCTATACAATGAGCAGTTCTTC. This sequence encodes CASSQDLTGGPLYNEQFF. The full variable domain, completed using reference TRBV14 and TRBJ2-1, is EAGVTQFPSHSVIEKGQTVTLRCDPISGHDNLYWYRRVMGKEIKFLLHFVKESKQDESGMPNNRFLAERTGGTYSTLKVQPAELEDSGVYFCASSQDLTGGPLYNEQFFGPGTRLTVL.

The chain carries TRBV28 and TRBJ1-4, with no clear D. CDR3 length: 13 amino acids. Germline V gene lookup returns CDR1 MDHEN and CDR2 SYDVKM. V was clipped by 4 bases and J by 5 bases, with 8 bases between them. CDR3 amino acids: CASSWPINEKLFF. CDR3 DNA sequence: TGTGCCAGCAGTTGGCCCATAAATGAAAAACTGTTTTTT.

The CDR3 coding sequence is TGTGCCAGCAGCCAAGTCGTGGCAGGCGGGGGGGTGAACACTGAAGCTTTCTTT. Protein: CASSQVVAGGGVNTEAFF. The chain carries TRBV14 and TRBJ1-1; a possible D gene is TRBD1 (5 bases). The CDR3 is made up of 18 amino acids. V lost 1 base and J 0 bases, leaving 18 bases between the germline ends. Germline V gives CDR1 SGHDN, CDR2 FVKESK.

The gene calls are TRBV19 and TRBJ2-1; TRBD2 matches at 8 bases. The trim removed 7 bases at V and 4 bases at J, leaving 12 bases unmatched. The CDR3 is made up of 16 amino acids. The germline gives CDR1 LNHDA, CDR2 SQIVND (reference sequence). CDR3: CASTPPGGVFYNEQFF. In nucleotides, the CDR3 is TGTGCCAGTACCCCACCGGGGGGGGTCTTTTACAATGAGCAGTTCTTC.

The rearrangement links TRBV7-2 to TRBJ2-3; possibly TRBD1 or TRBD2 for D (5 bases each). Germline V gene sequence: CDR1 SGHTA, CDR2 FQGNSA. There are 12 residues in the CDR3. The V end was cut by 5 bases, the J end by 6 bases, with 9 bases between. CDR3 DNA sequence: TGTGCCAGCAGCCGGGGCTGGGATACGCAGTATTTT. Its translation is CASSRGWDTQYF.

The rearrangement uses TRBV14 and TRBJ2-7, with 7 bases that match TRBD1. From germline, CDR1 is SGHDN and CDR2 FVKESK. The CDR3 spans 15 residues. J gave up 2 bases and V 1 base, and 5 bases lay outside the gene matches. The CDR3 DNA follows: TGTGCCAGCAGCCAAGGTCAGAGGGGGCCCTACGAGCAGTACTTC. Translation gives CASSQGQRGPYEQYF.

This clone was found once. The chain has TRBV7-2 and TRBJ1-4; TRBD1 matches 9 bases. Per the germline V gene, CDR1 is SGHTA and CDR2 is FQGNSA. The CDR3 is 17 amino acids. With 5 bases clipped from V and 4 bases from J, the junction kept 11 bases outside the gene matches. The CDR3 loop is CASSPEGQGILNEKLFF. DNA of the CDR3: TGTGCCAGCAGCCCAGAGGGACAGGGAATCCTTAATGAAAAACTGTTTTTT. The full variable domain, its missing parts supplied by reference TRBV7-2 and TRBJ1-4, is GAGVSQSPSNKVTEKGKDVELRCDPISGHTALYWYRQSLGQGLEFLIYFQGNSAPDKSGLPSDRFSAERTGGSVSTLTIQRTQQEDSAVYLCASSPEGQGILNEKLFFGSGTQLSVL.

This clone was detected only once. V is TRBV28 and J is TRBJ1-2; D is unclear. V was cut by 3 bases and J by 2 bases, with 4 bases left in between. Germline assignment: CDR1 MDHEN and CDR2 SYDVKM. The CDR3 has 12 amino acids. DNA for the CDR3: TGTGCCAGCAGTTTTTCCAACTATGGCTACACCTTC. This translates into CASSFSNYGYTF.

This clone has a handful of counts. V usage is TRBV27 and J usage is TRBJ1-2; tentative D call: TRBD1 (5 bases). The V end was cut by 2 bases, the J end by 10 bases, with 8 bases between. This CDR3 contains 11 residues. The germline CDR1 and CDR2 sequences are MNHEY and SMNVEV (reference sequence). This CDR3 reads CASSLGGPYTF. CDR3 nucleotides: TGTGCCAGCAGTTTAGGGGGTCCCTACACCTTC.

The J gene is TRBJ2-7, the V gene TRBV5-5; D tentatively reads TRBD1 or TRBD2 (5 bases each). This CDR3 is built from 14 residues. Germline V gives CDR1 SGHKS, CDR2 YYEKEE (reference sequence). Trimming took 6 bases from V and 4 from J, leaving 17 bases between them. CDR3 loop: CASTPRGSTYEQYF. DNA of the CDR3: TGTGCCAGCACGCCCCGGGGCAGCACATACGAGCAGTACTTC.

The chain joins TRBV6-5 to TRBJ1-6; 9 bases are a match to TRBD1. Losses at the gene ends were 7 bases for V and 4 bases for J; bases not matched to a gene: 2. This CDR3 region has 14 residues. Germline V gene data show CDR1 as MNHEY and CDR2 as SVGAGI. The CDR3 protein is CASKGTGYNSPLHF. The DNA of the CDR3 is TGTGCCAGCAAAGGGACAGGGTATAATTCACCCCTCCACTTT.

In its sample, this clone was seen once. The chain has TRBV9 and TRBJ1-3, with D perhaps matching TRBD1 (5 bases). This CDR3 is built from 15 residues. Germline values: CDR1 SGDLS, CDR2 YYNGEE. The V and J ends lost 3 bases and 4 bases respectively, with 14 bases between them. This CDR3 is CASSEDAGYGNTIYF. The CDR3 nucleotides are TGTGCCAGCAGCGAAGACGCAGGGTACGGAAACACCATATATTTT.

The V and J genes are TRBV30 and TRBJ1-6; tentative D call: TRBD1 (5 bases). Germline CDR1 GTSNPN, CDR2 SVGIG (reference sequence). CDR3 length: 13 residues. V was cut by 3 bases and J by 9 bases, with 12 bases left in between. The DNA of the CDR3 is TGTGCCTGGAGGCCCACGGGGGTTTCACCCCTCCACTTT. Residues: CAWRPTGVSPLHF.

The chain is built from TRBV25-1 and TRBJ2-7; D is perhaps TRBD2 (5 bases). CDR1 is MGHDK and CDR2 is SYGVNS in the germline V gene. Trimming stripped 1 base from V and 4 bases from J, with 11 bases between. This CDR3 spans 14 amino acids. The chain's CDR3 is CASSELSRTYEQYF. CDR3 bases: TGTGCCAGCAGTGAATTGAGCAGGACTTACGAGCAGTACTTC.

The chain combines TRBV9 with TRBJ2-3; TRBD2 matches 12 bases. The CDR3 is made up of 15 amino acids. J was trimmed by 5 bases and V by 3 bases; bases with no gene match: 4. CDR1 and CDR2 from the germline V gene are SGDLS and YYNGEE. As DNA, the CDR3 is TGTGCCAGCAGCGCTACGGGACTAGCGGGAGATACGCAGTATTTT. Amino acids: CASSATGLAGDTQYF.

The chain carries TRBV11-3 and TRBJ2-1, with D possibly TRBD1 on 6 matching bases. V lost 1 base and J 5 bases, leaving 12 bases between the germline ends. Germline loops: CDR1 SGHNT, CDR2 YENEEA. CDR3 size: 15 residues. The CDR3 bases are TGTGCCAGCAGCTTAGGGGGGCCCGAAAACAATGAGCAGTTCTTC. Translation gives CASSLGGPENNEQFF. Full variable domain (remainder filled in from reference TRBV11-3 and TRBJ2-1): EAGVVQSPRYKIIEKKQPVAFWCNPISGHNTLYWYLQNLGQGPELLIRYENEEAVDDSQLPKDRFSAERLKGVDSTLKIQPAELGDSAVYLCASSLGGPENNEQFFGPGTRLTVL.

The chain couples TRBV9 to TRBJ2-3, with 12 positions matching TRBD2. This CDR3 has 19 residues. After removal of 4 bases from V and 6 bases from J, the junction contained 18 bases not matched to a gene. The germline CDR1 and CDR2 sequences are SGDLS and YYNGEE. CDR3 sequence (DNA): TGTGCCAGCAGCACGACGGGCAGCCCAGGACTAGCGGGACCCGATACGCAGTATTTT. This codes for CASSTTGSPGLAGPDTQYF. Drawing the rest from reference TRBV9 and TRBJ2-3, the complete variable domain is DSGVTQTPKHLITATGQRVTLRCSPRSGDLSVYWYQQSLDQGLQFLIQYYNGEERAKGNILERFSAQQFPDLHSELNLSSLELGDSALYFCASSTTGSPGLAGPDTQYFGPGTRLTVL.

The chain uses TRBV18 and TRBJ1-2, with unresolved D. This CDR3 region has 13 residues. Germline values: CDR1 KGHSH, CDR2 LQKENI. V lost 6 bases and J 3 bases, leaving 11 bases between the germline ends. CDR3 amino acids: CASSRPGDYGYTF. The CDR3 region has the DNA TGTGCCAGCTCCCGACCTGGAGACTATGGCTACACCTTC.

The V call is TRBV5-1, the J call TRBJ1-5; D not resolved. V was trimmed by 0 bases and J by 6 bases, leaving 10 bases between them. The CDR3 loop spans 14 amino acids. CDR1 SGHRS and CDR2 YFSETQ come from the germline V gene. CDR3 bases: TGCGCCAGCAGCTTGGCCCGGGAAGGTCAGCCCCAGCATTTT. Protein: CASSLAREGQPQHF.

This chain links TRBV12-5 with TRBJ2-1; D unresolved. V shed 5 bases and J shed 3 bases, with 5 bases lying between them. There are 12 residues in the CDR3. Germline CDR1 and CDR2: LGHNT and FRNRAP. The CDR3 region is CASGIFYNEQFF. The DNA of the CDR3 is TGTGCTAGTGGTATATTCTACAATGAGCAGTTCTTC.

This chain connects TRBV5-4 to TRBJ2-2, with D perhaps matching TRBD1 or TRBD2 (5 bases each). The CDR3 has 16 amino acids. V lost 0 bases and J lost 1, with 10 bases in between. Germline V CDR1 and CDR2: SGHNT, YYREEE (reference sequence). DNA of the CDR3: TGTGCCAGCAGCTTGGCCGGGACGGTGAACACCGGGGAGCTGTTTTTT. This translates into CASSLAGTVNTGELFF.

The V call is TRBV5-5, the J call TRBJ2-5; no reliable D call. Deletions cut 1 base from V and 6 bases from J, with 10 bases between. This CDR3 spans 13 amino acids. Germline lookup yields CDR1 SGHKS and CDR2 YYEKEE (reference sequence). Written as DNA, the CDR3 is TGTGCCAGCAGCTTGCCCACTGGGCAGACCCAGTACTTC. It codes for CASSLPTGQTQYF.